The rows below give T cell receptor beta chains drawn from one sample of a study of T cell responses to AZD1222 COVID-19 vaccine. Repertoires were generated with immunoSEQ multiplex PCR, while TCRdb's copy carries only in-frame clones and drops some. The sample lists roughly 160,000 clones, roughly nine tenths occurring once. The specimen comprised peripheral blood, sampled on day 0 of AZD1222 vaccination. The receptors stem from an adult in good health. Each CDR3 is given with its conserved first and last residue. The D gene is left open where the match is weak. Size tells how often a clone was seen (once, few, many) or the class of an expanded clone, and some rows leave it out.

TRBJ1-4,TRBV7-3,NA,NA,CASSPTEGGNEKLFF,TGTGCCAGCAGCCCGACGGAGGGGGGGAATGAAAAACTGTTTTTT
TRBJ1-6,TRBV28,NA,NA,CASSTLEDDSPLHF,TGTGCCAGCAGTACACTAGAAGACGACTCACCCCTCCACTTT
TRBJ2-1,TRBV9,NA,NA,CASSPRGQGSFNEQFF,TGTGCCAGCAGCCCACGAGGGCAGGGGTCTTTCAATGAGCAGTTCTTC
TRBJ2-2,TRBV14,NA,TRBD1,CASSHGQGAYTGELFF,TGTGCCAGCAGCCACGGACAGGGGGCTTACACCGGGGAGCTGTTTTTT
TRBJ2-3,TRBV15,NA,TRBD2,CATSRAAGVNTDTQYF,TGTGCCACCAGCAGAGCTGCGGGGGTAAACACAGATACGCAGTATTTT
TRBJ2-3,TRBV5-1,NA,NA,CASSFAGGLSTDTQYF,TGCGCCAGCAGCTTCGCCGGGGGGCTTAGCACAGATACGCAGTATTTT
TRBJ2-1,TRBV5-5,NA,NA,CASSLAPSAYNEQFF,TGTGCCAGCAGCTTGGCCCCTAGCGCTTACAATGAGCAGTTCTTC
TRBJ1-2,TRBV19,NA,NA,CASSPGPRDYGYTF,TGTGCCAGTTCGCCGGGACCTCGAGACTATGGCTACACCTTC
TRBJ1-1,TRBV7-9,NA,NA,CASSSPTRVEAFF,TGTGCCAGCAGCTCCCCTACCAGGGTTGAAGCTTTCTTT
TRBJ1-6,TRBV7-3,NA,TRBD1,CASSQTGASSPLHF,TGTGCCAGCAGCCAGACAGGGGCAAGTTCACCCCTCCACTTT
TRBJ2-3,TRBV3-1/TRBV3-2,NA,NA,CASSEDPPRRTDTQYF,TGTGCCAGCAGCGAAGACCCCCCCCGGAGGACAGATACGCAGTATTTT
TRBJ2-1,TRBV7-3,NA,NA,CASSGAAGRSSYNEQFF,TGTGCCAGCAGCGGAGCGGCGGGCCGGAGCTCCTACAATGAGCAGTTCTTC
TRBJ1-1,TRBV5-4,NA,NA,CASSFFGGMSTNTEAFF,TGTGCCAGCAGCTTCTTCGGAGGGATGTCCACGAACACTGAAGCTTTCTTT
TRBJ2-7,TRBV10-3,NA,NA,CAISIAGPEQYF,TGTGCCATCAGTATCGCGGGCCCCGAGCAGTACTTC
TRBJ1-1,TRBV7-3,NA,TRBD1,CASSLTGQGTEAFF,TGTGCCAGCAGCCTTACTGGACAGGGCACTGAAGCTTTCTTT
TRBJ1-1,TRBV7-9,NA,NA,CASSLELNTEAFF,TGTGCCAGCAGCTTAGAATTGAACACTGAAGCTTTCTTT
TRBJ2-3,TRBV7-2,NA,TRBD2,CASSGTSGGDTQYF,TGTGCCAGCAGCGGGACTAGCGGGGGGGATACGCAGTATTTT
TRBJ2-7,TRBV19,NA,NA,CASSQRGQGGPYEQYF,TGTGCCAGTAGTCAAAGAGGACAGGGAGGGCCCTACGAGCAGTACTTC
TRBJ1-3,TRBV3-1/TRBV3-2,NA,NA,CASSHTGFGNTIYF,TGTGCCAGCAGCCACACAGGGTTCGGAAACACCATATATTTT
TRBJ1-1,TRBV7-3,NA,NA,CASSRTGNTEAFF,TGTGCCAGCAGTCGAACAGGGAACACTGAAGCTTTCTTT
TRBJ2-3,TRBV18,NA,NA,CASSPGTDRTDTQYF,TGTGCCAGCTCCCCTGGGACGGACCGCACAGATACGCAGTATTTT
TRBJ1-6,TRBV5-4,NA,TRBD1,CASSLQGANSPLHF,TGTGCCAGCAGCTTGCAGGGGGCGAATTCACCCCTCCACTTT
TRBJ2-1,TRBV7-9,NA,TRBD2,CASSLELGGVHEQFF,TGTGCCAGCAGCTTAGAACTCGGGGGGGTACATGAGCAGTTCTTC
TRBJ2-3,TRBV3-1/TRBV3-2,once,TRBD2,CASSLAGWADTQYF,TGTGCCAGCAGCCTAGCGGGGTGGGCGGATACGCAGTATTTT
TRBJ1-3,TRBV25-1,NA,NA,CASSEFGSGLDTIYF,TGTGCCAGCAGTGAATTTGGGTCAGGGCTGGACACCATATATTTT
TRBJ2-1,TRBV4-1,NA,NA,CASSPNKDRHEQFF,TGCGCCAGCAGCCCAAATAAGGACCGTCATGAGCAGTTCTTC
TRBJ2-7,TRBV7-9,NA,NA,CASSFIGPYEQYF,TGTGCCAGCAGCTTCATAGGCCCTTACGAGCAGTACTTC
TRBJ2-5,TRBV19,NA,NA,CASSIGTYGRGETQYF,TGTGCCAGTAGTATCGGGACGTACGGGAGAGGGGAGACCCAGTACTTC
TRBJ1-2,TRBV10-3,NA,NA,CAITPGQFGDNGPNYGYTF,TGTGCCATCACCCCGGGGCAATTCGGTGACAACGGTCCCAACTATGGCTACACCTTC
TRBJ2-7,TRBV6-5,NA,TRBD1,CASSYGDREYYEQYF,TGTGCCAGCAGTTACGGGGACAGGGAATACTACGAGCAGTACTTC
TRBJ1-6,TRBV30,NA,NA,CAWSGGTSPLHF,TGTGCCTGGAGTGGTGGGACCTCCCCCCTCCACTTT
TRBJ2-2,TRBV4-1,NA,TRBD1,CASSQGQGARTGELFF,TGCGCCAGCAGCCAAGGCCAGGGGGCGCGCACCGGGGAGCTGTTTTTT
TRBJ2-3,TRBV5-1,NA,TRBD2,CASATSGDPTDTQYF,TGCGCCAGCGCGACTAGCGGGGACCCCACAGATACGCAGTATTTT
TRBJ1-3,TRBV18,NA,NA,CASSPTSQGGNTIYF,TGTGCCAGCTCACCGACAAGCCAGGGGGGAAACACCATATATTTT
TRBJ2-7,TRBV5-1,few,NA,CASSLGQDLYEQYF,TGCGCCAGCAGCTTGGGACAGGATCTCTACGAGCAGTACTTC
TRBJ1-4,TRBV4-1,once,TRBD1,CASSQAGQGAGNEKLFF,TGCGCCAGCAGCCAGGCGGGACAGGGGGCCGGTAATGAAAAACTGTTTTTT
TRBJ1-2,TRBV18,few,NA,CASSLLQHYGYTF,TGTGCCAGCTCATTGCTACAGCACTATGGCTACACCTTC
TRBJ2-7,TRBV6-2/TRBV6-3,NA,NA,CASSYGPTYEQYF,TGTGCCAGCAGTTACGGGCCGACCTACGAGCAGTACTTC
TRBJ1-2,TRBV7-9,NA,TRBD1,CASSLILQGAANYGYTF,TGTGCCAGCAGCTTAATCCTCCAGGGGGCAGCTAACTATGGCTACACCTTC
TRBJ2-7,TRBV19,few,TRBD1,CASSETGLRYEQYF,TGTGCCAGTAGCGAGACAGGGTTGAGGTACGAGCAGTACTTC
TRBJ2-3,TRBV11-2,NA,NA,CASSPRRLRTDTQYF,TGTGCCAGCAGCCCGAGGCGACTCAGAACAGATACGCAGTATTTT
TRBJ1-1,TRBV2,once,TRBD1,CASSEIPGQETNTEAFF,TGTGCCAGCAGTGAAATACCCGGACAGGAGACAAACACTGAAGCTTTCTTT
TRBJ1-5,TRBV27,NA,NA,CASSGKEGISNQPQHF,TGTGCCAGCAGCGGGAAGGAGGGCATTAGCAATCAGCCCCAGCATTTT
TRBJ1-3,TRBV12-3/TRBV12-4,NA,NA,CASSLTGSDTIYF,TGTGCCAGCAGTTTAACAGGGTCCGACACCATATATTTT
TRBJ1-1,TRBV6-5,NA,TRBD1,CASSRTGVTNTEAFF,TGTGCCAGCAGCCGGACAGGGGTAACGAACACTGAAGCTTTCTTT
TRBJ2-5,TRBV6-6,NA,NA,CASGETQYF,TGTGCCAGCGGGGAGACCCAGTACTTC
TRBJ1-2,TRBV5-1,NA,NA,CASSALTGGRSNYGYTF,TGCGCCAGCAGCGCCTTAACGGGGGGGCGCTCTAACTATGGCTACACCTTC
TRBJ2-5,TRBV3-1/TRBV3-2,once,NA,CASSQEETQYF,TGTGCCAGCAGCCAAGAGGAGACCCAGTACTTC
TRBJ2-3,TRBV5-4,NA,NA,CASSLLAGGFLGTDTQYF,TGTGCCAGCAGCTTGCTGGCCGGGGGTTTTCTCGGCACAGATACGCAGTATTTT